These 3 T cell receptor beta chains were all obtained from the same sample, sequenced in a study of early T cells in non-severe SARS-CoV-2 infection. TCRdb re-called the 5' RACE reads through MiXCR, storing one row per CDR3 protein. The sample holds fewer than 30,000 distinct CDR3 sequences; 4.4% are singletons and the top ten take over 5%. The sequencing sample was made of whole blood. The source of these receptors is an adult who was a healthcare worker with PCR-confirmed SARS-CoV-2 infection or an uninfected control (not recorded which).

Many counts were recorded for this clonotype. CDR3 loop: CASSVHLNTEAFF. CDR3 nucleotide sequence: TGTGCCAGCAGCGTACACCTGAACACTGAAGCTTTCTTT. The V call is TRBV11-2, the J call TRBJ1-1; no definite D call. Germline V lookup: CDR1 SGHAT, CDR2 FQNNGV. This CDR3 has 13 amino acids. V was trimmed by 5 bases and J by 0 bases, leaving 7 bases between them.

The chain combines TRBV5-6 with TRBJ2-3; D unresolved. Germline V gene lookup returns CDR1 SGHDT and CDR2 YYEEEE. The CDR3 is 11 residues long. Trimming shortened V by 0 bases and J by 7 bases, and 3 bases separated the two germline ends. CDR3 nucleotides: TGTGCCAGCAGCTTGGGGAATACGCAGTATTTT. Its translation is CASSLGNTQYF. Filled out from reference TRBV5-6 and TRBJ2-3, the complete variable domain reads DAGVTQSPTHLIKTRGQQVTLRCSPKSGHDTVSWYQQALGQGPQFIFQYYEEEERQRGNFPDRFSGHQFPNYSSELNVNALLLGDSALYLCASSLGNTQYFGPGTRLTVL.

The table lists this clonotype with many counts. The chain joins TRBV19 to TRBJ2-3, with D tentatively TRBD2 (6 bases). V shed 5 bases and J shed 0 bases, with 9 bases lying between them. The CDR3 is made up of 14 amino acids. The germline CDR1 and CDR2 sequences are LNHDA and SQIVND (reference sequence). The CDR3 here is CASSFGTSTDTQYF. In nucleotides, the CDR3 is TGTGCCAGTAGTTTCGGGACTAGCACAGATACGCAGTATTTT.